This TCR beta chain was recorded in a study of radiation and T cells in renal cell carcinoma. Whole-study results and caveats: In blood, top tumor clones expanded by 2 weeks, shrinking by 4.

Regarding time point: baseline pretreatment blood. Noted treatment: 15 Gy SBRT to primary tumor, nephrectomy 4 weeks later. Radiation-treated patients gave blood at baseline, week 2 and week 4. With regard to this clone: The antigen is undetermined.

In germline, CDR1 is SGHTA, CDR2 FQGNSA. V was shortened by 5 bases and J by 0 bases, with 8 bases between the two germline ends. This CDR3 comprises 15 residues. This table comes from immunoSEQ multiplex PCR, and its TCRdb copy is limited to in-frame clones, with some not included. There are about 22,000 clones in the sample; roughly 80% occur only once, and about 37% lies in the top ten. This sequence originates from a man in his fifties or sixties with renal cell carcinoma. The material was blood, obtained from a patient whose treatment included radiotherapy and nephrectomy. The genes are TRBV7-2 and TRBJ2-6; TRBD2 is a possible D gene (6 bases). This chain's CDR3 is CASSAGFSGANVLTF. The DNA for the CDR3 is TGTGCCAGCAGCGCGGGATTCTCTGGGGCCAACGTCCTGACTTTC.